What follows are 25 T cell receptor beta chains derived from one specimen sequenced in a study of blood T cell repertoires in COVID-19. Profiled with immunoSEQ multiplex PCR; TCRdb holds only in-frame clones, not every one. This sample yields more than 300,000 clones, of which approximately 90% are seen a single time; about 4% belongs to the top ten. Sequenced material: PBMCs or T cells enriched from blood (not recorded which). The receptors were sampled from a woman aged 30 to 39 who had been exposed to COVID-19.

This chain uses TRBV11-2 with TRBJ1-4; D gene ambiguous. Germline assignment: CDR1 SGHAT and CDR2 FQNNGV. The CDR3 extends over 14 amino acids. Trimming pared 1 base from V and 8 bases from J, leaving 11 bases between. The CDR3 spells CASSLGDAQEKLFF. CDR3 nucleotide sequence: TGTGCCAGCAGCTTAGGTGATGCACAGGAAAAACTGTTTTTT. The whole variable domain, filled in from reference TRBV11-2 and TRBJ1-4, reads EAGVAQSPRYKIIEKRQSVAFWCNPISGHATLYWYQQILGQGPKLLIQFQNNGVVDDSQLPKDRFSAERLKGVDSTLKIQPAKLEDSAVYLCASSLGDAQEKLFFGSGTQLSVL.

V usage is TRBV5-1 and J usage is TRBJ2-7; 9 positions match TRBD2. CDR3 size: 16 residues. The ends lost 1 base at V and 4 bases at J; junction bases unmatched: 9. Germline CDR1 reads SGHRS; CDR2 reads YFSETQ. DNA of the CDR3: TGCGCCAGCAGCTTGTCGCTAGCGGGGACGACATACGAGCAGTACTTC. Translated, it gives CASSLSLAGTTYEQYF. The full variable domain, its missing parts supplied by reference TRBV5-1 and TRBJ2-7, is KAGVTQTPRYLIKTRGQQVTLSCSPISGHRSVSWYQQTPGQGLQFLFEYFSETQRNKGNFPGRFSGRQFSNSRSEMNVSTLELGDSALYLCASSLSLAGTTYEQYFGPGTRLTVT.

The genes are TRBV7-2 and TRBJ2-7; D perhaps matches TRBD1 (5 bases). From germline, CDR1 is SGHTA and CDR2 FQGNSA. The CDR3 loop spans 14 amino acids. V lost 1 base to trimming and J lost 3 bases, with 10 bases between them. The CDR3 region is CASSLGGRDYEQYF. The CDR3 DNA is TGTGCCAGCAGCTTAGGCGGCAGGGACTACGAGCAGTACTTC.

This rearrangement joins TRBV5-1 to TRBJ2-7; D perhaps matches TRBD2 (6 bases). CDR3 length equals 15 residues. Deletions cut 0 bases from V and 3 bases from J, with 13 bases between. Germline CDR1 is SGHRS and CDR2 is YFSETQ. The CDR3 spells CASSLVMGTDYEQYF. The CDR3 DNA is TGCGCCAGCAGCTTGGTGATGGGGACTGACTACGAGCAGTACTTC.

In its sample, this clone was seen a few times. J is TRBJ2-5 and V is TRBV19; a possible D gene is TRBD1 (6 bases). The ends were cut back, 11 bases at V and 5 bases at J, with 15 bases in the middle. CDR3 length: 12 residues. The germline gives CDR1 LNHDA, CDR2 SQIVND (reference sequence). This chain's CDR3 is CASLGRGETQYF. Written as DNA, the CDR3 is TGTGCCTCCTTAGGCAGGGGTGAGACCCAGTACTTC. Variable domain in full (rest from reference TRBV19 and TRBJ2-5): DGGITQSPKYLFRKEGQNVTLSCEQNLNHDAMYWYRQDPGQGLRLIYYSQIVNDFQKGDIAEGYSVSREKKESFPLTVTSAQKNPTAFYLCASLGRGETQYFGPGTRLLVL.

This chain connects TRBV4-1 to TRBJ2-5; 9 nucleotides align to TRBD2. The germline V gene has CDR1 MGHRA and CDR2 YSYEKL. The CDR3 contains 15 residues. The V and J ends lost 0 bases and 8 bases, in that order; junction bases with no gene match: 7. CDR3 DNA sequence: TGCGCCAGCAGCCAAGATCCGCGGGGGGGCGATACCCAGTACTTC. Its translation is CASSQDPRGGDTQYF.

The gene calls are TRBV19 and TRBJ2-1; 7 positions agree with TRBD1. Germline CDR1 LNHDA, CDR2 SQIVND (reference sequence). The V gene end was trimmed by 5 bases and the J gene end by 8 bases; junction bases not matched to a gene: 18. CDR3 length: 17 amino acids. CDR3 nucleotide sequence: TGTGCCAGTAGTTCAATGGGCGGGCAGGGGGAAGGGTATGAGCAGTTCTTC. Protein product: CASSSMGGQGEGYEQFF.

V usage is TRBV2 and J usage is TRBJ1-1; D is perhaps TRBD1 (6 bases). The CDR3 has 17 amino acids. Germline V gene sequence: CDR1 SNHLY, CDR2 FYNNEI. V was pared by 7 bases and J by 7 bases, with 28 bases between. CDR3 bases: TGTGCCAGCACCACCCAGGGGTCCAGGCGGCGATCAAGTGAAGCTTTCTTT. It yields the protein CASTTQGSRRRSSEAFF.

The chain joins TRBV13 to TRBJ1-2; TRBD1 might be the D (6 bases). Per germline, CDR1 PRHDT and CDR2 FYEKMQ (reference sequence). V lost 3 bases and J 0 bases, leaving 14 bases between the germline ends. The CDR3 covers 16 residues. Here the CDR3 DNA reads TGTGCCAGCAGCTTGTCCCTGGACAGAGCTAACTATGGCTACACCTTC. It translates to CASSLSLDRANYGYTF. Full variable domain (missing parts from reference TRBV13 and TRBJ1-2): AAGVIQSPRHLIKEKRETATLKCYPIPRHDTVYWYQQGPGQDPQFLISFYEKMQSDKGSIPDRFSAQQFSDYHSELNMSSLELGDSALYFCASSLSLDRANYGYTFGSGTRLTVV.

This clone appeared once. The CDR3 bases are TGTGCCAGCACTCCCGGGACAGCTCGTGGCTACACCTTC. This encodes CASTPGTARGYTF. This sequence joins TRBV12-3 or TRBV12-4 and TRBJ1-2, with 7 positions matching TRBD1. V was clipped by 7 bases and J by 7 bases; unmatched bases: 9. The CDR3 runs to 13 residues.

The V call is TRBV10-3, the J call TRBJ2-2; D is perhaps TRBD1 (5 bases). V lost 2 bases and J lost 0, with 10 bases in between. The CDR3 sequence is 16 residues long. The germline V gene encodes CDR1 ENHRY and CDR2 SYGVKD. CDR3 bases: TGTGCCATCAGTGAGCAAGGGGCCTCGAACACCGGGGAGCTGTTTTTT. Its translation is CAISEQGASNTGELFF.

The CDR3: CASRRDRLNTEAFF. The CDR3 nucleotides are TGTGCCAGCAGGAGAGACAGGCTTAACACTGAAGCTTTCTTT. The gene calls are TRBV6-4 and TRBJ1-1, with D maybe TRBD1 (6 bases). The germline V and J ends were trimmed by 6 bases and 2 bases, with 13 bases remaining between them. The CDR3 has 14 residues. CDR1 MRHNA and CDR2 SNTAGT come from the germline V gene.

The chain uses TRBV27 and TRBJ2-7; 8 nucleotides line up with TRBD1. CDR3 size: 14 residues. Germline CDR1 reads MNHEY; CDR2 reads SMNVEV (reference sequence). The ends lost 5 bases at V and 9 bases at J; junction bases unmatched: 12. CDR3 DNA sequence: TGTGCCAGCAGTCCTCGACAGGGGCGGACTTGGCAGTACTTC. Amino acids: CASSPRQGRTWQYF.

The chain links TRBV18 to TRBJ1-1; possible D gene TRBD1, 5 bases. The CDR3 extends over 13 amino acids. The ends were cut back, 0 bases at V and 4 bases at J, with 6 bases in the middle. CDR1 KGHSH and CDR2 LQKENI come from the germline V gene. DNA of the CDR3: TGTGCCAGCTCACCACCGGGGCTCACTGAAGCTTTCTTT. This sequence encodes CASSPPGLTEAFF.

This rearrangement joins TRBV9 to TRBJ2-1; D remains unclear. The CDR3 is 15 amino acids. Trimming shortened V by 0 bases and J by 1 base, and 8 bases separated the two germline ends. In germline, CDR1 is SGDLS, CDR2 YYNGEE. The CDR3 DNA is TGTGCCAGCAGCGTAGGTAGATTATCCTACAATGAGCAGTTCTTC. Its translation: CASSVGRLSYNEQFF.

The V call is TRBV21-1, the J call TRBJ2-1; the table's D call of TRBD2 was not tested on the DNA. TRBV21-1 is noted as a pseudogene. The CDR3 is 16 residues long. CDR3 sequence reads: CASQQVGSLQENEQFF. DNA of the CDR3: TGTGCCAGCCAGCAAGTCGGGTCCCTCCAAGAGAATGAGCAGTTCTTC.

The rearrangement joins TRBV29-1 to TRBJ1-5, with D possibly TRBD1 on 5 matching bases. The ends were cut back, 6 bases at V and 1 base at J, with 16 bases in the middle. The CDR3 totals 15 residues. From germline, CDR1 is SQVTM and CDR2 ANQGSEA. This chain's CDR3 is CSVQWHGGSNQPQHF. In DNA form, the CDR3 reads TGCAGCGTACAATGGCACGGGGGGAGCAATCAGCCCCAGCATTTT.

The chain couples TRBV16 to TRBJ2-7; 7 bases fit TRBD2. The J segment lost 2 bases and the V segment lost 1 base, leaving 14 bases of the junction unmatched. Germline V gene lookup returns CDR1 KGHSY and CDR2 FQNENV. The CDR3 totals 18 residues. In DNA, the CDR3 is TGTGCCAGCAGCCAATATCTTAAGGCATGGGGGGGTACCTACGAGCAGTACTTC. Its translation is CASSQYLKAWGGTYEQYF.

The V gene is TRBV18, the J gene TRBJ2-3, with TRBD2 matching over 7 bases. The germline CDR1 and CDR2 sequences are KGHSH and LQKENI. The CDR3 runs to 15 residues. The V and J ends lost 2 bases and 1 base, in that order; junction bases with no gene match: 3. CDR3: CASSPMAGGTDTQYF. The CDR3 DNA reads as TGTGCCAGCTCACCAATGGCGGGGGGCACAGATACGCAGTATTTT.

The J gene is TRBJ1-2, the V gene TRBV5-1; D is uncertain. V shed 3 bases and J shed 7 bases, with 19 bases lying between them. CDR3 length equals 15 residues. In germline, CDR1 is SGHRS, CDR2 YFSETQ. This CDR3 is CASSYYSDSTIGYTF. The CDR3 DNA reads as TGCGCCAGCAGCTATTACAGCGACTCGACTATTGGCTACACCTTC.

The chain links TRBV19 to TRBJ2-7, with D tentatively TRBD1 (6 bases). V lost 6 bases and J 4 bases, leaving 16 bases between the germline ends. The length of the CDR3 is 14 residues. The germline CDR1 and CDR2 sequences are LNHDA and SQIVND (reference sequence). This CDR3 is CASRGIGQTYEQYF. The CDR3 nucleotides are TGTGCCAGTAGGGGGATAGGACAGACATACGAGCAGTACTTC.

The chain joins TRBV4-3 to TRBJ1-3; D unresolved. The CDR3 covers 18 residues. The germline CDR1 and CDR2 sequences are LGHNA and YSLEER. V was shortened by 0 bases and J by 0 bases, with 15 bases between the two germline ends. The CDR3 here is CASSQDTLLSISGNTIYF. Written as DNA, the CDR3 is TGCGCCAGCAGCCAAGATACCCTCCTATCTATCTCTGGAAACACCATATATTTT.

This sequence joins TRBV3-1 (or the pseudogene TRBV3-2) and TRBJ1-4, with D unresolved. This CDR3 has 15 residues. The germline V and J ends were trimmed by 0 bases and 9 bases, with 14 bases remaining between them. CDR1 is LGHDT, CDR2 YNNKEL, per germline (reference sequence). CDR3 sequence: CASSQEAPGIKKLFF. CDR3 in DNA: TGTGCCAGCAGCCAAGAGGCTCCGGGGATCAAAAAACTGTTTTTT.

The chain couples TRBV4-1 to TRBJ2-7; D unclear. The germline CDR1 and CDR2 sequences are MGHRA and YSYEKL. The CDR3 loop spans 14 amino acids. V lost 1 base and J 3 bases, leaving 10 bases between the germline ends. This CDR3 is CASSQVPGNYEQYF. Here the CDR3 DNA reads TGCGCCAGCAGCCAAGTCCCAGGAAACTACGAGCAGTACTTC.

This chain joins TRBV4-2 and TRBJ2-7; D is possibly TRBD2 (5 bases). The CDR3 has 16 amino acids. The germline CDR1 and CDR2 sequences are LGHNA and YNFKEQ. The V end was cut by 3 bases, the J end by 0 bases, with 15 bases between. In DNA form, the CDR3 reads TGTGCCAGCAGCCAGGGGTCCGGGATCTACTCCTACGAGCAGTACTTC. Residues: CASSQGSGIYSYEQYF.